This T cell receptor (beta chain) derives from a study of cytomegalovirus exposure and HLA in healthy donors. Concerning this clone itself: Its cognate antigen is unknown.

Amplification used 60 Vbeta primers and 13 Jbeta primers. In the authors' workflow: A follow-up analysis tallied 60 million to 85 million unique TCR beta chains, some 11 million shared. The method was immunoSEQ multiplex PCR; TCRdb's version includes in-frame clones alone and lacks a portion of them. V and J calls and clone size follow that table, whereas D and trimming were derived from the DNA. The sample includes 75,000 to 90,000 clones. Notes on the study in general: Some public TCRs appeared in many individuals, while most sequences were rare. Excluded were some V segments that proved indistinguishable, including TRBV6-2 and TRBV6-3. An assumption of roughly uniform sequencing depth across donors underlay the presence/absence analyses.

The CDR3 consists of 14 residues. V lost 3 bases and J 3 bases, leaving 12 bases between the germline ends. Germline-derived CDR1 and CDR2 are MNHNS and SASEGT. The chain combines TRBV6-1 with TRBJ2-7; D is uncertain. Input material: PBMCs. This clonotype originated in a woman aged 55-70 years in good health and CMV-seronegative. Here the CDR3 reads CASSDPTLSYEQYF. Here the CDR3 DNA reads TGTGCCAGCAGTGACCCAACCTTGAGCTACGAGCAGTACTTC.